This T cell receptor (beta chain) was captured by sequencing in a study of type 1 regulatory T cells. TCRdb re-called the reads through MiXCR, storing one row per CDR3 protein. This repertoire shows some 100,000 distinct CDR3 sequences, less than 40% found once; its top ten account for less than 2.5%. V lost 3 bases to trimming and J lost 7 bases, with 12 bases between them. The CDR3 is made up of 13 amino acids. CDR1 is ENHRY, CDR2 SYGVKD, per germline. The sequencing input was CD4+ T cells, either the whole sample or a sorted fraction (not recorded which). The TCR sequence derives from a human donor in good health. This rearrangement joins TRBV10-3 to TRBJ1-2; D remains unclear. CDR3 amino acids: CAISDMGSGGYTF. The CDR3 nucleotides read TGTGCCATCAGTGATATGGGATCCGGTGGCTACACCTTC.